This TCR beta chain was retrieved from a study of cytomegalovirus exposure and HLA in healthy donors. Points from the study as a whole: A missense variant in DCLRE1C was later tied to TCR beta V- and J-gene trimming. Follow-up analysis seemed to connect common viral pathogens with several of the most significant clusters identified. Associated with cytomegalovirus, according to the listing, were some 180 TCR beta chains.

As regards this clone: Its antigen is still unknown.

PCR was performed using 60 Vbeta and 13 Jbeta primers. Produced via immunoSEQ multiplex PCR; TCRdb's table is partial and in-frame only. The sample gives around 150,000 clones, over 60% of which show up once; 2.5% to 3.5% is in the top ten. From germline, CDR1 is SGDLS and CDR2 YYNGEE. The CDR3 has 14 amino acids. V was pared by 0 bases and J by 0 bases, with 7 bases between. The clonotype originates from a man aged 35 to 55 in good health and CMV-seronegative. The rearrangement uses TRBV9 and TRBJ2-7; D is ambiguous. The material sequenced was PBMCs. CDR3 sequence: CASSVGADSYEQYF. CDR3 DNA sequence: TGTGCCAGCAGCGTAGGGGCAGACTCCTACGAGCAGTACTTC.